This T cell receptor beta chain was documented in a study of PD-1 blockade in classical Hodgkin lymphoma (dated by TCRdb to about 2020). Context from the whole study: Nivolumab dosing was 3 mg/kg intravenously every 2 weeks, continuing until either disease progression or unacceptable toxicity. The study used CyTOF and TCR beta sequencing to define a peripheral blood immune signature of response to PD-1 blockade in classical Hodgkin lymphoma. What the study reported, not specific to this receptor: Trial patients achieving complete response had baseline diversity similar to newly diagnosed patients, whereas partial responders and progressors had significantly lower diversity. Baseline TCR diversity was reported to be lower in newly diagnosed patients than in healthy donors, and even lower in relapsed/refractory patients. By C4D1, a significant rise was seen in CD4+ TCR diversity but not in CD8+ TCR diversity (p=0.0027 vs p=0.16), and the rise was most apparent among complete responders (p=0.02). The study was restricted to a single clinical trial cohort, and the causes of repertoire differences, possibly disease activity or prior therapy, were left undefined. Lower diversity was observed in patients in whom nivolumab was started less than 1 year after ASCT, and these patients were excluded from later analyses so that confounding by immune reconstitution would be avoided.

The meaning of the sample's time point label: cycle 1 day 1 (C1D1), immediately before nivolumab initiation. Every trial patient had relapsed following autologous stem cell transplantation, and prior brentuximab vedotin exposure was what differed among cohorts A, B and C. The trial cohort included 45 to 65 patients with relapsed/refractory classical Hodgkin lymphoma, and each patient had a best overall response of complete response, partial response or progressive disease. In the multi-cohort phase II CheckMate 205 trial, trial patients received single-agent nivolumab. An independent review committee assessed best overall response using the 2007 International Working Group response criteria. Trial PBMCs were obtained immediately prior to nivolumab initiation (C1D1) and on therapy at cycle 2 day 1 and cycle 4 day 1. After peripheral blood was drawn into 8 mL Vacutainer Cell Preparation Tubes, PBMCs were isolated by centrifugation and then cryopreserved.

CDR1 and CDR2, looked up from the germline V gene, are SGHRS and YFSETQ. Germline trimming amounts to 0 bases on V and 4 bases on J, with 0 as the count of junction bases outside the gene matches. The CDR3 spans 13 residues, from the cysteine through the phenylalanine. Only the CDR3 part of the read is kept: 39 bases, read in frame from the first base. The Qiagen DNeasy kit was used to extract genomic DNA from unsorted PBMCs and from the negatively selected CD4+ and CD8+ fractions. TCR beta CDR3 regions were amplified by immunoSEQ multiplex PCR using primers annealing to V and J segments. A synthetic immune receptor repertoire was used to minimize amplification bias, and any residual bias was removed computationally once sequencing was done. As for how the authors treated the data: Repertoire diversity was quantified as the Shannon entropy index using custom Python scripts. Unsorted, CD4+ and CD8+ repertoires were examined separately, except in combined analyses, for which CD4+ and CD8+ sequences were merged in silico. Clonal expansion was defined as at least a 2-fold frequency increase after treatment relative to C1D1, with a pseudocount of 0.5 for undetected baseline clones. Singleton clones were defined as clones with 0 or 1 copy at C1D1, and non-singleton clones were defined as clones with 2 or more copies. Clones expanded in unsorted samples were assigned a CD4+, CD8+ or unknown annotation through matching of protein sequences in sorted samples from the same patient. Wilcoxon tests on paired samples were used to test diversity changes from C1D1 to C4D1. TCRdb took over this immuneACCESS table, retaining in-frame rearrangements with V and J assigned. Such tables are incomplete; in checked studies, under half of the missing clones stem from an unresolved V gene, and the remainder is unexplained. V, J and clone size are those of that table, while D and trimming were read from the DNA. Counted in this sample were 46,000 or so clones; 73% of them appeared once. Of the sample, more than 9.5% falls within the top ten clones.

This clone came up a few times. It has no known antigen specificity. No per-base quality is available; no much larger clone lies one base away. Distinct nucleotide sequences in the sample also encode this CDR3. This sequence was found in a human donor with classical Hodgkin lymphoma. The source was peripheral blood mononuclear cells (PBMCs), collected at baseline. The sequence is built from TRBV5-1 and TRBJ1-2, with 7 bases aligning to TRBD1. The DNA sequence is TGCGCCAGCAGCTTGGGGACAGGCTATGGCTACACCTTC. The encoded protein is CASSLGTGYGYTF.